This T cell receptor (beta chain) was observed in a study of graft-versus-host responses after intestinal transplantation. Across the whole study: All recipients got anti-thymocyte globulin induction, then tacrolimus and steroids for about three years.

The CDR3 spans 14 residues. Germline CDR1 LNHDA, CDR2 SQIVND (reference sequence). With 7 bases removed from V and 3 bases from J, the gap between germline ends came to 12 bases. The method was immunoSEQ multiplex PCR; TCRdb's version includes in-frame clones alone and lacks a portion of them. The sample holds some 88,000 clones, roughly 91% seen once. About this clone itself: The target antigen is unknown.

Study-wide results and limits: Maximum circulating GvH clone levels tracked with early post-transplant HvG decreases. Analysis identified GvH clones in recipient marrow, with some appearing first in ileum or blood.

The TCR originated in a human donor who received an intestinal transplant. This material consisted of unstimulated CD8+ T cells sorted from spleen or lymph node cells, taken before intestinal transplant. J is TRBJ1-4 and V is TRBV19; TRBD1 is a possible D gene (5 bases). CDR3: CASTPTVANEKLFF. The CDR3 DNA reads TGTGCCAGTACCCCGACAGTCGCTAATGAAAAACTGTTTTTT.